One sample yielded the 10 T cell receptor beta chains listed below, sequenced in a study of T cell changes during pregnancy in multiple sclerosis. Sequencing was performed with immunoSEQ multiplex PCR; in TCRdb, only in-frame clones are kept and a portion is missing. The sample lists 40,000 to 60,000 clones, under 95% occurring once. Sequenced here: CD8+ T cells from peripheral blood mononuclear cells, sampled before pregnancy. All receptors come from a female donor with multiple sclerosis, enrolled in a pregnancy study.

The chain has TRBV14 and TRBJ2-1; D is undetermined. V gave up 0 bases and J gave up 0 bases, with 9 bases separating them. CDR1 is SGHDN, CDR2 FVKESK, per germline. This CDR3 has 16 residues. CDR3 amino acids: CASSQDHSLSYNEQFF. The DNA of the CDR3 is TGTGCCAGCAGCCAAGACCACAGCCTCTCCTACAATGAGCAGTTCTTC.

The J gene is TRBJ2-7, the V gene TRBV28; 13 bases are a match to TRBD2. The CDR3 contains 17 residues. Germline CDR1 MDHEN, CDR2 SYDVKM. J was trimmed by 3 bases and V by 3 bases; bases with no gene match: 8. DNA of the CDR3: TGTGCCAGCAGTTTTCCTAGACTAGCGGGAGGACTCTACGAGCAGTACTTC. Translation: CASSFPRLAGGLYEQYF.

The chain recombines TRBV7-9 with TRBJ2-1, with TRBD2 identical over 9 bases. Germline trimming cut 0 bases from V and 7 bases from J; bases unmatched to any gene: 13. Germline V gene sequence: CDR1 SEHNR, CDR2 FQNEAQ (reference sequence). This CDR3 comprises 18 residues. The CDR3 coding sequence is TGTGCCAGCAGCTTAGCTACGTTAGCGGGAGCAAGGGGGAATGAGCAGTTCTTC. This gives the protein CASSLATLAGARGNEQFF.

The genes are TRBV13 and TRBJ2-3, with TRBD2 matching over 13 bases. Losses at the gene ends were 5 bases for V and 4 bases for J; bases not matched to a gene: 3. The germline V gene encodes CDR1 PRHDT and CDR2 FYEKMQ (reference sequence). The CDR3 is 15 amino acids. The CDR3 sequence: CASSRGLAGADTQYF. As DNA, the CDR3 is TGTGCCAGCAGCCGAGGACTAGCGGGAGCAGATACGCAGTATTTT.

This sequence joins TRBV19 and TRBJ1-5; no reliable D call. The CDR3 runs to 14 residues. Per the germline V gene, CDR1 is LNHDA and CDR2 is SQIVND (reference sequence). V lost 7 bases and J 4 bases, leaving 14 bases between the germline ends. The CDR3 coding sequence is TGTGCCAGTACGTGGCCAGGCCCAAATCAGCCCCAGCATTTT. Translation: CASTWPGPNQPQHF.

The genes are TRBV29-1 and TRBJ2-7, with TRBD2 identical over 7 bases. Germline CDR1 is SQVTM and CDR2 is ANQGSEA. The CDR3 is 17 amino acids. Trimming cost V 5 bases and J 2 bases; bases outside gene matches: 18. For the CDR3, the DNA is TGCAGCGTTAGGGCGCGCCTAGCGGACCCCGGAACCTACGAGCAGTACTTC. It codes for CSVRARLADPGTYEQYF.

The rearrangement uses TRBV25-1 and TRBJ2-3; D remains ambiguous. V gave up 6 bases and J gave up 4 bases, with 2 bases separating them. The CDR3 length is 10 residues. CDR1 and CDR2 (germline): MGHDK, SYGVNS. The CDR3 loop is CASSADTQYF. CDR3 sequence (DNA): TGTGCCAGCAGCGCAGATACGCAGTATTTT.

This chain uses TRBV27 with TRBJ2-3, with D possibly matching TRBD2 (7 bases). V was cut by 5 bases and J by 2 bases, with 17 bases left in between. Germline V gives CDR1 MNHEY, CDR2 SMNVEV (reference sequence). The CDR3 runs to 16 residues. The CDR3: CASSPSGTLITDTQYF. In nucleotides, the CDR3 is TGTGCCAGCAGTCCGAGCGGGACACTTATCACAGATACGCAGTATTTT.

The chain links TRBV2 to TRBJ1-4; the D gene is possibly TRBD1 (5 bases). The CDR3 is made up of 12 amino acids. Germline CDR1 is SNHLY and CDR2 is FYNNEI. The V gene lost 11 bases and the J gene lost 5 bases, with 12 bases spanning the gap. The CDR3 DNA is TGTGCCGGCACGGGGGGAAATGAAAAACTGTTTTTT. Its protein product is CAGTGGNEKLFF.

J is TRBJ2-3 and V is TRBV5-1, with 11 bases lining up with TRBD2. This CDR3 comprises 16 residues. CDR1 and CDR2 from the germline V gene are SGHRS and YFSETQ. With V trimmed by 0 bases and J by 5 bases, 5 bases remained unmatched. The CDR3 here is CASSLGLAGLVDTQYF. CDR3 DNA sequence: TGCGCCAGCAGCTTGGGACTAGCGGGATTGGTAGATACGCAGTATTTT.